This is a list of T cell receptor beta chains from one sample in a study of neurological immune-mediated disorders. TCRdb independently ran MiXCR on the 5' RACE reads; one entry per CDR3 protein. This sample has fewer than 75,000 distinct CDR3 sequences, with nearly 3.5% found just once. The source material was PBMCs. These TCRs come from a man aged 40-50 years with multiple sclerosis. CDR3s include the opening cysteine and the closing phenylalanine or tryptophan.

TRBV20-1	TRBJ2-1	CSAHGLAGGVRNEQFF
TRBV4-1	TRBJ1-1	CASSQDGFRGPYKAFF
TRBV7-4	TRBJ1-2	CASSFGQGFGIYGYTF
TRBV5-1	TRBJ2-7	CASSLYGTAYEQYF
TRBV4-2	TRBJ1-4	CASSQEARIRTNEKLFF
TRBV20-1	TRBJ1-1	CSARYAGLNTEAFF
TRBV5-1	TRBJ2-1	CASSLVASGGANEQFF
TRBV5-6	TRBJ2-7	CASRGTGGTYEQYF
TRBV24-1	TRBJ1-5	CATSMAGSNQPQHF
TRBV5-1	TRBJ1-1	CASSPSRGAEAFF
TRBV7-7	TRBJ2-2	CASSLAPSGELFF
TRBV4-1	TRBJ2-1	CASARDQNFNEQFF
TRBV20-1	TRBJ1-5	CSASESLQGANQPQHF
TRBV29-1	TRBJ2-3	CSVDTGSTDTQYF
TRBV6-5	TRBJ2-5	CASSYSVYWKTQYF
TRBV6-5	TRBJ2-4	CASSQQGIKIQYF
TRBV7-2	TRBJ1-1	CASSLGPVDTEAFF
TRBV29-1	TRBJ1-1	CSVEGTGGTEAFF
TRBV24-1	TRBJ1-1	CATSEEMGGEAFF
TRBV20-1	TRBJ2-7	CSAMGTSGRPPEEQYF
TRBV6-6	TRBJ2-1	CASSRTRNNEQFF
TRBV5-6	TRBJ1-6	CASSLGGNSPLHF
TRBV7-3	TRBJ2-1	CASSLKASGSNEQFF
TRBV10-2	TRBJ1-2	CASSESQNYGYTF
TRBV5-6	TRBJ1-2	CASSLGDRGLYGYTF
TRBV5-5	TRBJ2-1	CASSLMTSGGAGQFF
TRBV28	TRBJ1-2	CASSTDRLFYGYTF
TRBV10-3	TRBJ2-1	CAISGTSSEYNEQFF
TRBV24-1	TRBJ1-1	CATSDPGPLPNTEAFF
TRBV6-2/TRBV6-3	TRBJ1-2	CAGGTLGGYTF
TRBV4-1	TRBJ1-4	CASSQDPGRELFF
TRBV6-5	TRBJ1-3	CASSYRGTSGNTIYF
TRBV12-3/TRBV12-4	TRBJ1-6	CASSQGNGNSPLHF
TRBV29-1	TRBJ2-7	CSVEEPGYEQYF
TRBV7-3	TRBJ2-1	CASSPVSGSGRNEQFF
TRBV7-2	TRBJ1-5	CASSLLGINQPQHF
TRBV11-3	TRBJ2-2	CASSHWTNTGELFF
TRBV7-9	TRBJ1-6	CAVGGQGNSPLHF
TRBV3-1	TRBJ2-6	CASSYAQGRSAGANVLTF
TRBV2	TRBJ2-6	CASGELGHREWRANVLTF
TRBV18	TRBJ2-3	CASSPIRRRGGPPDTQYF
TRBV5-1	TRBJ2-2	CASSPDRAGELFF
TRBV12-3/TRBV12-4	TRBJ2-7	CASSSPGGDEQYF
TRBV12-3/TRBV12-4	TRBJ1-2	CASSFFEASGYTF
TRBV7-2	TRBJ2-3	CASSVTGTDTQYF
TRBV5-1	TRBJ2-2	CASTLTRTSGELFF
TRBV19	TRBJ2-1	CASSRSLPGAGGEQFF
TRBV5-1	TRBJ2-7	CASSLGTGAPDEQYF
TRBV5-1	TRBJ2-5	CASSRSQETQYF
TRBV12-3/TRBV12-4	TRBJ2-5	CASNRDRGGTQYF
TRBV5-1	TRBJ2-5	CASSLSTSGAETQYF
TRBV20-1	TRBJ2-1	CSARRLAGVYNEQFF
TRBV2	TRBJ1-2	CASSEAGGDGYTF
TRBV20-1	TRBJ2-2	CSARGLTRDGTGGELFF
TRBV20-1	TRBJ2-1	CSALPVYNEQFF
TRBV5-1	TRBJ2-1	CASSLGSSGREKEQFF
TRBV5-1	TRBJ2-1	CASSQGLAGVNEQFF